This T cell receptor (beta chain) originates from a study of T cell changes during pregnancy in multiple sclerosis. Produced via immunoSEQ multiplex PCR; TCRdb's table is partial and in-frame only. The sample shows tens of thousands of clones, over 85% of them seen only once. J gave up 1 base and V 5 bases, and 4 bases lay outside the gene matches. The CDR3 covers 15 residues. Germline lookup yields CDR1 LNHDA and CDR2 SQIVND (reference sequence). The sequencing here drew on peripheral blood, taken after pregnancy. This chain joins TRBV19 and TRBJ1-1; TRBD1 agrees at 10 bases. The sequence came from a female donor in good health, enrolled as a control in a pregnancy study. The CDR3 DNA reads TGTGCCAGTAGTCCACGGACAGGGGGGAACACTGAAGCTTTCTTT. Its protein product is CASSPRTGGNTEAFF.